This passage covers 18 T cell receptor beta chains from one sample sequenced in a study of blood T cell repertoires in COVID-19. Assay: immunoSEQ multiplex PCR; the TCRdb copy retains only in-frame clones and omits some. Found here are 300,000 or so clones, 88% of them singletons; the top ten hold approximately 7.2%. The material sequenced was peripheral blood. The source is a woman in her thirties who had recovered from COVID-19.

CDR3 in amino acids: CASSLAQGGSDTQYF. Written as DNA, the CDR3 is TGCGCCAGCAGCTTGGCCCAGGGGGGCTCAGATACGCAGTATTTT. V usage is TRBV5-1 and J usage is TRBJ2-3; D perhaps matches TRBD1 (7 bases). Trimming removed 0 bases from V and 4 bases from J, with 12 bases in between. The germline V gene has CDR1 SGHRS and CDR2 YFSETQ. This CDR3 contains 15 residues.

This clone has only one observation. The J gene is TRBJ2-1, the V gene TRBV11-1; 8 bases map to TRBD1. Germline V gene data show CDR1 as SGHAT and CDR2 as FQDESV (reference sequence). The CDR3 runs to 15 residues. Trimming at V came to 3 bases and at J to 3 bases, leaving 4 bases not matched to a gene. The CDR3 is CASSLPGQGYNEQFF. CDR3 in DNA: TGTGCCAGCAGCTTGCCCGGACAGGGCTACAATGAGCAGTTCTTC.

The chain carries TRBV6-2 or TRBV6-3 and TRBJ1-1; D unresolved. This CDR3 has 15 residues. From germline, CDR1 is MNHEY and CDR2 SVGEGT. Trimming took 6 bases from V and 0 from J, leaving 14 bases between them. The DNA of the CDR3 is TGTGCCAGCAGCCGGACTGTAGGTATGAACACTGAAGCTTTCTTT. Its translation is CASSRTVGMNTEAFF.

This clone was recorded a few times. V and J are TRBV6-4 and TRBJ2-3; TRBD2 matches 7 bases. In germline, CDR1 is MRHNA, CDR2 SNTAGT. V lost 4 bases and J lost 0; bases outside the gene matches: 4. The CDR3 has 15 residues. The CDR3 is CASSAQAGSTDTQYF. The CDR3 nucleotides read TGTGCCAGCAGTGCACAAGCGGGGAGCACAGATACGCAGTATTTT.

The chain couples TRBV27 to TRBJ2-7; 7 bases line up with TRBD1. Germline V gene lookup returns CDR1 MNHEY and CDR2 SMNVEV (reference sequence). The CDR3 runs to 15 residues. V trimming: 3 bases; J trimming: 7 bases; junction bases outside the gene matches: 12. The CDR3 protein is CASSLSYRGFEEQYF. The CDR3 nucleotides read TGTGCCAGCAGTTTGTCTTACAGGGGCTTCGAAGAGCAGTACTTC.

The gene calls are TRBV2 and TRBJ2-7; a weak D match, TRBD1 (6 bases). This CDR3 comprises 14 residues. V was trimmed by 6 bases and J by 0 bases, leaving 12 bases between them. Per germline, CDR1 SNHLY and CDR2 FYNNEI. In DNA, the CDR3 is TGTGCCAGCAGGCCCGGGACAAACTCCTACGAGCAGTACTTC. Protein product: CASRPGTNSYEQYF. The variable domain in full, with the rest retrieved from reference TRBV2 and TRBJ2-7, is EPEVTQTPSHQVTQMGQEVILRCVPISNHLYFYWYRQILGQKVEFLVSFYNNEISEKSEIFDDQFSVERPDGSNFTLKIRSTKLEDSAMYFCASRPGTNSYEQYFGPGTRLTVT.

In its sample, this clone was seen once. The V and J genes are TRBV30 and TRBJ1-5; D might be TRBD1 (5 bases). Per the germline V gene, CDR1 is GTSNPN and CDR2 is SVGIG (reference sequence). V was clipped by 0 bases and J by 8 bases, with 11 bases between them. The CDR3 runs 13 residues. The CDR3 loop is CAWSVLGGEPQHF. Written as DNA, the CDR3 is TGTGCCTGGAGTGTCCTGGGAGGGGAGCCCCAGCATTTT.

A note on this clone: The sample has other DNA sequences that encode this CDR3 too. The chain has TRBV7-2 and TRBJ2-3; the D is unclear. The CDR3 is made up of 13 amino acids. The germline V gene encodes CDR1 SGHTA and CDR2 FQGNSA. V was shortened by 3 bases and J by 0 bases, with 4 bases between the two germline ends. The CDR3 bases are TGTGCCAGCAGCTTCTCTAGCACAGATACGCAGTATTTT. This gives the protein CASSFSSTDTQYF.

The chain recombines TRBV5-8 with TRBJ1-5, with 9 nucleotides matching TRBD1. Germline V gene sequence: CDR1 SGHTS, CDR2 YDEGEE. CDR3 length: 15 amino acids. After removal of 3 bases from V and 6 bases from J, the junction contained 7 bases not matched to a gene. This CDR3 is CASSSQGAHGQPQHF. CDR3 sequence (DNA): TGTGCCAGCAGCTCACAGGGGGCGCATGGTCAGCCCCAGCATTTT.

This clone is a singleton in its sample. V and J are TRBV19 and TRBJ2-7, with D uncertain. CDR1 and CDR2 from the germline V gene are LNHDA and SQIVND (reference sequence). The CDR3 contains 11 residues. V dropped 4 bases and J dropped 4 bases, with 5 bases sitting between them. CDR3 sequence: CASSNKYEQYF. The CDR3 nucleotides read TGTGCCAGTAGTAACAAGTACGAGCAGTACTTC.

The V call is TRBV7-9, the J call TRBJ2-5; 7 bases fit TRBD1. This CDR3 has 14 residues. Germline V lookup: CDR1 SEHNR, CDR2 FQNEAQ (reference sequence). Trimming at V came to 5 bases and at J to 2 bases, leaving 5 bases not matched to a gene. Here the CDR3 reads CASSPRDRQETQYF. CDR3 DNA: TGTGCCAGCAGCCCCCGGGACAGACAAGAGACCCAGTACTTC.

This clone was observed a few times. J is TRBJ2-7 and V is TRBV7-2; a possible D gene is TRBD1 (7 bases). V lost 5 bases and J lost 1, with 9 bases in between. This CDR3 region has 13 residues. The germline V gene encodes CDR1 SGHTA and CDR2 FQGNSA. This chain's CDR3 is CASSAGQSYEQYF. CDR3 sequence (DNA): TGTGCCAGCAGCGCGGGACAGTCCTACGAGCAGTACTTC.

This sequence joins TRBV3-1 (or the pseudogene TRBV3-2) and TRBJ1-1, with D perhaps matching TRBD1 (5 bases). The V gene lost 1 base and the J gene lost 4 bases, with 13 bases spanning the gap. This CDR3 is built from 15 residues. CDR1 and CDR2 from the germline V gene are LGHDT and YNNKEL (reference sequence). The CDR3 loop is CASSQGGGLSTEAFF. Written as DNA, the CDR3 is TGTGCCAGCAGCCAAGGGGGGGGGTTGAGCACTGAAGCTTTCTTT.

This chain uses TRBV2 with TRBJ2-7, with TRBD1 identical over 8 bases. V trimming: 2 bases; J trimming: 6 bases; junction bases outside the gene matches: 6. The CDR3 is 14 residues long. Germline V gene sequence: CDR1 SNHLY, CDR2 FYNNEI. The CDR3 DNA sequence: TGTGCCAGCAGTGAATGCGACAGGGGATGCGAGCAGTACTTC. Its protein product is CASSECDRGCEQYF.

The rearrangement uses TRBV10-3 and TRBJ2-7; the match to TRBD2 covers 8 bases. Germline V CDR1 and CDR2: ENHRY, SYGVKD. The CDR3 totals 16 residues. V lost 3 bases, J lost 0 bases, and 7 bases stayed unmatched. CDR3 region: CAISEKGRGASYEQYF. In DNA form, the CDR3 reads TGTGCCATCAGTGAAAAGGGGCGGGGGGCCTCCTACGAGCAGTACTTC.

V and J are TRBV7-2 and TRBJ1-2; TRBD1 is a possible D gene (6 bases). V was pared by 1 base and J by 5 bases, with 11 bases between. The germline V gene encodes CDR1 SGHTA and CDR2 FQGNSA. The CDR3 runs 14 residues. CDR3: CASSLVGGQYGYTF. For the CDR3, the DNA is TGTGCCAGCAGCTTAGTAGGCGGACAGTATGGCTACACCTTC.

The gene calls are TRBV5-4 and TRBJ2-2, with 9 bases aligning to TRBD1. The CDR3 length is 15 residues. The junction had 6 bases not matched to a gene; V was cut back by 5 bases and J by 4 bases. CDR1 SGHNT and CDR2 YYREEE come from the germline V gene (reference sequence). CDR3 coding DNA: TGTGCCAGCAGTCCGGGGGACAGGGCCACCGGGGAGCTGTTTTTT. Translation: CASSPGDRATGELFF.

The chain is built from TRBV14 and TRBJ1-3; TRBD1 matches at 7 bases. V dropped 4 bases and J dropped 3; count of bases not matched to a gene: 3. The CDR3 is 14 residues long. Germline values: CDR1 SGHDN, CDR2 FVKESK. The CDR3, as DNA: TGTGCCAGCAGCCCCGGGACAGTTGGAAACACCATATATTTT. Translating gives CASSPGTVGNTIYF.